A selection of T cell receptor beta chains follows, all from one sample in a study of blood T cell repertoires in COVID-19. Generated by immunoSEQ multiplex PCR, the TCRdb table keeps only in-frame clones and is missing some. The data contain about 260,000 clones, 70% to 90% of them singletons. Sequenced sample: peripheral blood. These receptor sequences come from a human donor in a cohort sampled during active COVID-19. Both conserved end residues are trimmed from each CDR3. The order of the fields is V gene, CDR3 protein.

>TRBV18
ASSPPTRQSTDTQY
>TRBV3-1/TRBV3-2
ASSQGGANYGYT
>TRBV5-5
ASSLGQGGELF
>TRBV6-4
ASRQGENTEAF
>TRBV9
ASSVGGVYSGNTIY
>TRBV4-2
ASSQVSGNSYEQY
>TRBV7-9
ASSSGPFVSSNQPQH
>TRBV7-2
ASSLTASNEKLF
>TRBV5-1
ASSLATYNSPLH
>TRBV6-2/TRBV6-3
ASSPDRAGHWAQH
>TRBV7-2
ASSRQGGTEAF
>TRBV7-2
ASSPDRSNTEAF
>TRBV18
ASSLGSPDGGQPQH
>TRBV19
ASSAGQGYPETQY